Following are 11 T cell receptor beta chains from one sample sequenced in a study of blood T cell repertoires in COVID-19. Clones were read by immunoSEQ multiplex PCR, and TCRdb kept only the in-frame ones, dropping some. In the table there are under 75,000 clones, less than 85% of which are singletons. Source material: peripheral blood. These TCRs come from a man in his 60s with acute or convalescent COVID-19.

CDR3 sequence (DNA): TGTGCCAGCAGCTTAGATCCTAGCGGGAGGGAGACCCAGTACTTC. It specifies CASSLDPSGRETQYF. This chain joins TRBV7-2 and TRBJ2-5; TRBD2 matches 11 bases. Losses at the gene ends were 1 base for V and 5 bases for J; bases not matched to a gene: 3. This CDR3 spans 15 amino acids. Germline values: CDR1 SGHTA, CDR2 FQGNSA. The full variable domain, rest sourced from reference TRBV7-2 and TRBJ2-5, is GAGVSQSPSNKVTEKGKDVELRCDPISGHTALYWYRQSLGQGLEFLIYFQGNSAPDKSGLPSDRFSAERTGGSVSTLTIQRTQQEDSAVYLCASSLDPSGRETQYFGPGTRLLVL.

J is TRBJ1-2 and V is TRBV12-3 or TRBV12-4; TRBD1 might be the D (5 bases). This CDR3 comprises 13 residues. V was cut by 6 bases and J by 4 bases, with 12 bases left in between. In DNA form, the CDR3 reads TGTGCCAGCAGCCTCGCAGGGTTCTATGGCTACACCTTC. The encoded protein is CASSLAGFYGYTF.

V is TRBV11-2 and J is TRBJ1-4; TRBD1 is a possible D gene (5 bases). CDR1 and CDR2 from the germline V gene are SGHAT and FQNNGV. V lost 0 bases to trimming and J lost 8 bases, with 13 bases between them. The CDR3 runs 15 residues. CDR3 nucleotide sequence: TGTGCCAGCAGCTTAGATAGGGGCGAGTCGGAAAAACTGTTTTTT. Protein: CASSLDRGESEKLFF.

V usage is TRBV12-3 or TRBV12-4 and J usage is TRBJ1-1; unclear D gene. The CDR3 covers 12 residues. Trimming removed 11 bases from V and 0 bases from J, with 10 bases in between. This CDR3 is CAERFMNTEAFF. In DNA form, the CDR3 reads TGTGCCGAGAGATTCATGAACACTGAAGCTTTCTTT.

The chain has TRBV4-2 and TRBJ2-1; D may be TRBD2 (5 bases). This CDR3 has 16 residues. The germline CDR1 and CDR2 sequences are LGHNA and YNFKEQ. Trimming removed 0 bases from V and 3 bases from J, with 12 bases in between. CDR3 residues: CASSQDLGVIYNEQFF. The CDR3 DNA is TGTGCCAGCAGCCAAGATTTGGGAGTGATCTACAATGAGCAGTTCTTC.

For this clone: A read error may account for a junction end that differs from germline. The chain links TRBV7-2 to TRBJ1-2; D might be TRBD1 (5 bases). Germline V gene data show CDR1 as SGHTA and CDR2 as FQGNSA. The CDR3 has 9 amino acids. The CDR3 DNA follows: TGTGCCAGCAGCTTATTGGGGGGGTTC. It yields the protein CASSLLGGF.

This clone showed up just a few times. V usage is TRBV29-1 and J usage is TRBJ1-2; TRBD1 matches at 7 bases. Trimming took 1 base from V and 8 from J; bases not matched to a gene: 4. The CDR3 totals 12 residues. Germline CDR1 and CDR2: SQVTM and ANQGSEA. For the CDR3, the DNA is TGCAGCGTTGAAGGACAGGGCGGCGGCTACACCTTC. Its protein is CSVEGQGGGYTF.

V usage is TRBV28 and J usage is TRBJ2-1, with 7 bases fitting TRBD1. Losses at the gene ends were 6 bases for V and 4 bases for J; bases not matched to a gene: 9. The CDR3 is 15 amino acids. CDR1 and CDR2 (germline): MDHEN, SYDVKM. The CDR3 bases are TGTGCCAGCAGCGAACAGGGGATTAGGTACAATGAGCAGTTCTTC. Protein product: CASSEQGIRYNEQFF.

V and J are TRBV6-1 and TRBJ2-3; 8 nucleotides align to TRBD2. Germline values: CDR1 MNHNS, CDR2 SASEGT. V was clipped by 2 bases and J by 4 bases; unmatched bases: 5. This CDR3 region has 15 residues. In nucleotides, the CDR3 is TGTGCCAGCAGTGAACTGGAACTAGCGGCAGATACGCAGTATTTT. Residues: CASSELELAADTQYF.

The rearrangement joins TRBV5-1 to TRBJ2-7; 9 bases match TRBD1. CDR1 and CDR2 from the germline V gene are SGHRS and YFSETQ. The CDR3 length is 15 residues. V shed 0 bases, J shed 3 bases, and the junction held 4 bases outside the gene matches. CDR3 sequence reads: CASSLGTGEIYEQYF. The CDR3 bases are TGCGCCAGCAGCTTGGGGACAGGGGAAATCTACGAGCAGTACTTC.

The chain is built from TRBV18 and TRBJ2-3; D not resolved. Germline assignment: CDR1 KGHSH and CDR2 LQKENI. Between the trimmed V and J ends, which lost 6 bases and 2 bases, there was a span of 12 bases. The CDR3 contains 14 residues. CDR3 in DNA: TGTGCCAGCTCCCCCCGAGGCGACACAGATACGCAGTATTTT. This codes for CASSPRGDTDTQYF. Filled out from reference TRBV18 and TRBJ2-3, the complete variable domain reads NAGVMQNPRHLVRRRGQEARLRCSPMKGHSHVYWYRQLPEEGLKFMVYLQKENIIDESGMPKERFSAEFPKEGPSILRIQQVVRGDSAAYFCASSPRGDTDTQYFGPGTRLTVL.